This T cell receptor beta chain is from a study of glioma-infiltrating T cells. Findings of the study overall: A blood CDR3 motif signature was depleted in highly divergent patients.

This clonotype was seen only a few times. The antigen is unknown. Germline V gene data show CDR1 as SGHTA and CDR2 as FQGTGA. This CDR3 has 14 residues. Trimming removed 0 bases at V and 8 bases at J, with 13 bases between. Using RNA template, CDR3s of TCR alpha and beta were amplified with iRepertoire arm-PCR. TCRdb re-called the multiplex PCR reads with MiXCR, one entry per CDR3 protein. The sample lists more than 350,000 distinct CDR3 sequences; roughly two fifths were seen once. What was sequenced was glioma tissue, nonneoplastic brain tissue, or PBMCs (not recorded which). The receptor was derived from a human donor with low-grade glioma or glioblastoma, undergoing nonglioma brain surgery, or in good health (not recorded which). This chain joins TRBV7-3 and TRBJ1-2; a possible D gene is TRBD1 (5 bases). The CDR3: CASSLTGGEYGYTF. CDR3 nucleotide sequence: TGTGCCAGCAGCTTAACGGGAGGGGAGTACGGCTACACCTTC.